The 21 T cell receptor beta chains below were found in one sample sequenced in a study of blood T cell repertoires in COVID-19. Clones were read by immunoSEQ multiplex PCR, and TCRdb kept only the in-frame ones, dropping some. The table records roughly 200,000 clones, 80% to 90% of them present only once. The specimen sequenced was PBMCs or T cells enriched from blood (not recorded which). The receptors derive from a man under 40 who had recovered from COVID-19.

The J gene is TRBJ1-1, the V gene TRBV6-5; 7 nucleotides match TRBD1. V was clipped by 7 bases and J by 1 base; unmatched bases: 9. The CDR3 spans 15 residues. Per the germline V gene, CDR1 is MNHEY and CDR2 is SVGAGI. This chain's CDR3 is CASKRTGAQNTEAFF. The CDR3 nucleotides are TGTGCCAGCAAGAGAACAGGGGCGCAGAACACTGAAGCTTTCTTT.

The rearrangement uses TRBV5-1 and TRBJ2-3; unclear D gene. From germline, CDR1 is SGHRS and CDR2 YFSETQ. V dropped 6 bases and J dropped 2 bases, with 13 bases sitting between them. CDR3 length: 14 residues. CDR3 amino acids: CASKHFLSTDTQYF. CDR3 nucleotide sequence: TGCGCCAGCAAGCACTTCCTATCCACAGATACGCAGTATTTT.

The V call is TRBV30, the J call TRBJ2-7; 9 nucleotides match TRBD1. CDR3 length: 15 amino acids. J gave up 1 base and V 0 bases, and 4 bases lay outside the gene matches. The germline V gene encodes CDR1 GTSNPN and CDR2 SVGIG (reference sequence). This CDR3 reads CAWSVSGTGSYEQYF. The CDR3 DNA follows: TGTGCCTGGAGTGTATCGGGGACAGGGTCCTACGAGCAGTACTTC. Using reference TRBV30 and TRBJ2-7 for the parts outside the CDR3, the full variable domain is SQTIHQWPATLVQPVGSPLSLECTVEGTSNPNLYWYRQAAGRGLQLLFYSVGIGQISSEVPQNLSASRPQDRQFILSSKKLLLSDSGFYLCAWSVSGTGSYEQYFGPGTRLTVT.

The chain is built from TRBV5-1 and TRBJ2-3; 13 bases are shared with TRBD2. The CDR3 sequence is 16 residues long. With V trimmed by 3 bases and J by 5 bases, 6 bases remained unmatched. CDR1 is SGHRS and CDR2 is YFSETQ in the germline V gene. The CDR3 DNA follows: TGCGCCAGCAGCTCACTAGCGGGGGGGCCAGAAGATACGCAGTATTTT. It encodes CASSSLAGGPEDTQYF.

This chain uses TRBV19 with TRBJ2-7; D perhaps matches TRBD1 (5 bases). The CDR3 totals 14 residues. Germline loops: CDR1 LNHDA, CDR2 SQIVND (reference sequence). V was shortened by 6 bases and J by 4 bases, with 16 bases between the two germline ends. The CDR3 here is CASSHHGAGYEQYF. CDR3 in DNA: TGTGCCAGTAGCCACCACGGAGCAGGGTACGAGCAGTACTTC.

This clone appeared a few times. The rearrangement links TRBV16 to TRBJ2-1; D not resolved. Germline CDR1 and CDR2: KGHSY and FQNENV. V gave up 3 bases and J gave up 2 bases, with 5 bases separating them. The CDR3 spans 13 residues. CDR3 bases: TGTGCCAGCAGCCATAGTGCCTACAATGAGCAGTTCTTC. Encoded protein: CASSHSAYNEQFF.

This rearrangement joins TRBV25-1 to TRBJ1-4, with D possibly TRBD1 on 6 matching bases. The CDR3 has 17 residues. The germline V gene encodes CDR1 MGHDK and CDR2 SYGVNS. V lost 4 bases and J 4 bases, leaving 19 bases between the germline ends. CDR3: CASSGASKQGYNEKLFF. The CDR3 DNA sequence: TGTGCCAGCAGTGGGGCTAGTAAACAGGGCTATAATGAAAAACTGTTTTTT. The full variable domain, in which reference TRBV25-1 and TRBJ1-4 provide the parts outside the CDR3, is EADIYQTPRYLVIGTGKKITLECSQTMGHDKMYWYQQDPGMELHLIHYSYGVNSTEKGDLSSESTVSRIRTEHFPLTLESARPSHTSQYLCASSGASKQGYNEKLFFGSGTQLSVL.

The rearrangement joins TRBV30 to TRBJ1-6; 9 bases agree with TRBD1. This CDR3 has 15 residues. The V gene's germline CDR1 is GTSNPN and CDR2 SVGIG (reference sequence). V shed 6 bases, J shed 0 bases, and the junction held 3 bases outside the gene matches. This CDR3 reads CACQQGASYNSPLHF. The DNA of the CDR3 is TGTGCCTGTCAACAGGGGGCCTCCTATAATTCACCCCTCCACTTT.

The J gene is TRBJ1-2, the V gene TRBV27, with D maybe TRBD1 (6 bases). V lost 6 bases and J 4 bases, leaving 12 bases between the germline ends. The germline CDR1 and CDR2 sequences are MNHEY and SMNVEV (reference sequence). The CDR3 has 13 amino acids. The CDR3 reads CASRSSGAYGYTF. In DNA, the CDR3 is TGTGCCAGCAGGTCTTCAGGGGCCTATGGCTACACCTTC.

The chain uses TRBV5-8 and TRBJ2-7; D might be TRBD2 (6 bases). There are 15 residues in the CDR3. The germline V gene encodes CDR1 SGHTS and CDR2 YDEGEE. Trimming cost V 1 base and J 3 bases, with 14 bases left between them. The CDR3 reads CASSLLGGEDYEQYF. CDR3 sequence (DNA): TGTGCCAGCAGCTTGTTGGGGGGAGAAGACTACGAGCAGTACTTC. Complete variable domain (other parts from reference TRBV5-8 and TRBJ2-7): EAGVTQSPTHLIKTRGQQATLRCSPISGHTSVYWYQQALGLGLQFLLWYDEGEERNRGNFPPRFSGRQFPNYSSELNVNALELEDSALYLCASSLLGGEDYEQYFGPGTRLTVT.

This sequence joins TRBV5-1 and TRBJ1-2; 7 bases align to TRBD1. The germline CDR1 and CDR2 sequences are SGHRS and YFSETQ. The trim removed 1 base at V and 6 bases at J, leaving 9 bases unmatched. The length of the CDR3 is 15 residues. In DNA form, the CDR3 reads TGCGCCAGCAGCTTGATCCCCGACAGGGTCGATGGCTACACCTTC. It translates to CASSLIPDRVDGYTF.

The chain is built from TRBV12-3 or TRBV12-4 and TRBJ1-2, with D perhaps TRBD1 (6 bases). The length of the CDR3 is 13 residues. V was cut by 5 bases and J by 7 bases, with 14 bases left in between. The CDR3 reads CASSKATGFGYTF. Here the CDR3 DNA reads TGTGCCAGCAGTAAGGCCACAGGGTTTGGCTACACCTTC.

V is TRBV4-3 and J is TRBJ2-1; the D gene is possibly TRBD2 (6 bases). The CDR3 is made up of 20 amino acids. The V gene's germline CDR1 is LGHNA and CDR2 YSLEER. V gave up 1 base and J gave up 0 bases, with 22 bases separating them. The CDR3 sequence is CASSQGQIGTFTSSYNEQFF. CDR3 in DNA: TGCGCCAGCAGCCAAGGCCAAATCGGGACTTTTACAAGCTCCTACAATGAGCAGTTCTTC.

The chain joins TRBV15 to TRBJ1-6; unclear D gene. The CDR3 extends over 15 amino acids. Trimming left V 0 bases short and J 5 bases short, with 8 bases between. CDR1 and CDR2 from the germline V gene are LNHNV and YYDKDF (reference sequence). The DNA for the CDR3 is TGTGCCACCAGCAGAGAGCCGTACAATAATTCACCCCTCCACTTT. The encoded protein is CATSREPYNNSPLHF.

J is TRBJ1-3 and V is TRBV16; TRBD1 might be the D (5 bases). This CDR3 contains 15 residues. The V and J ends lost 1 base and 0 bases respectively, with 7 bases between them. Germline assignment: CDR1 KGHSY and CDR2 FQNENV. This CDR3 is CASSQFGASGNTIYF. As DNA, the CDR3 is TGTGCCAGCAGCCAATTTGGGGCCTCTGGAAACACCATATATTTT.

A few counts support this clone. The V call is TRBV6-2 or TRBV6-3, the J call TRBJ2-1; D is undetermined. Between the trimmed V and J ends, which lost 4 bases and 0 bases, there was a span of 13 bases. Germline V gene lookup returns CDR1 MNHEY and CDR2 SVGEGT. The CDR3 is 16 amino acids. CDR3 residues: CASSFGGSSSYNEQFF. CDR3 DNA: TGTGCCAGCAGTTTTGGCGGCTCGAGCTCCTACAATGAGCAGTTCTTC.

V is TRBV7-2 and J is TRBJ2-4; 11 bases map to TRBD2. V shed 1 base, J shed 1 base, and the junction held 6 bases outside the gene matches. This CDR3 contains 18 residues. In germline, CDR1 is SGHTA, CDR2 FQGNSA. CDR3: CASSLGVLAGVAKNIQYF. DNA for the CDR3: TGTGCCAGCAGCTTAGGAGTACTAGCGGGAGTGGCCAAAAACATTCAGTACTTC.

As to this clone: The identical CDR3 is also encoded by other nucleotide sequences in the sample. This chain uses TRBV19 with TRBJ2-5, with a possible D match to TRBD1 (6 bases). Germline CDR1 LNHDA, CDR2 SQIVND (reference sequence). V was clipped by 1 base and J by 4 bases, with 13 bases between them. This CDR3 comprises 15 residues. The CDR3 spells CASSIGGQLGETQYF. CDR3 nucleotide sequence: TGTGCCAGTAGTATAGGCGGACAGTTGGGAGAGACCCAGTACTTC. The full variable domain, completed using reference TRBV19 and TRBJ2-5, is DGGITQSPKYLFRKEGQNVTLSCEQNLNHDAMYWYRQDPGQGLRLIYYSQIVNDFQKGDIAEGYSVSREKKESFPLTVTSAQKNPTAFYLCASSIGGQLGETQYFGPGTRLLVL.

The chain combines TRBV30 with TRBJ2-3, with D possibly TRBD2 on 5 matching bases. The CDR3 totals 15 residues. V was trimmed by 0 bases and J by 6 bases, leaving 16 bases between them. CDR1 is GTSNPN and CDR2 is SVGIG in the germline V gene (reference sequence). The CDR3: CAWSVPGNTPDTQYF. CDR3 nucleotides: TGTGCCTGGAGTGTACCGGGGAATACCCCGGATACGCAGTATTTT.

The chain uses TRBV24-1 and TRBJ1-4, with 7 bases fitting TRBD1. This CDR3 spans 15 amino acids. Germline lookup yields CDR1 KGHDR and CDR2 SFDVKD. Trimming at V came to 4 bases and at J to 4 bases, leaving 5 bases not matched to a gene. The CDR3: CATSETGQINEKLFF. Written as DNA, the CDR3 is TGTGCCACCAGTGAGACGGGACAGATTAATGAAAAACTGTTTTTT.

The CDR3 sequence: CASFTGQGYEQYF. The CDR3 nucleotides are TGTGCCAGTTTTACGGGACAGGGCTACGAGCAGTACTTC. The chain links TRBV28 to TRBJ2-7, with TRBD1 matching over 9 bases. The ends lost 9 bases at V and 3 bases at J; junction bases unmatched: 6. The germline CDR1 and CDR2 sequences are MDHEN and SYDVKM. There are 13 residues in the CDR3.